The subject of this entry is one T cell receptor (beta chain). The antigen is not known. The CDR3 extends over 16 amino acids. Germline V CDR1 and CDR2: MDHEN, SYDVKM. This sample was included in a study of CXCR3-negative and CXCR3-positive naive CD8 T cells. The study's findings and limits: CXCR3-positive naive cells had more hydrophobic TRB CDR3s than CXCR3-negative naive cells.

Naive CD8+ T cells showed a CD45RO-CCR7+CD27+CD95- phenotype. The TRB cDNA libraries were prepared by 5' RACE with UMI labels. TCRdb reanalyzed the 5' RACE reads, giving one entry per CDR3 protein sequence and no DNA. This sample's table has roughly 130,000 distinct CDR3 sequences. The source material was naive CXCR3+ CD8+ T cells from blood. Sample subset: CD45RO-CCR7+CD27+CD95- naive CD8+ T cells expressing CXCR3 (TNR3+). This receptor was identified in a human donor in good health. Some clones in this sample may be carry-over from other donors' samples. V usage is TRBV28 and J usage is TRBJ2-7; TCRdb picks TRBD2, but there is no DNA to check that call. This CDR3 is CAISSRRLAGSDEQYF.